The entry below gives a single T cell receptor (beta chain) sequence along with its context. A junction boundary mismatches the germline segment, possibly from a read error. The germline gives CDR1 LNHNV, CDR2 YYDKDF (reference sequence). This CDR3 has 17 residues. These data belong to a study of T cells in Graves' hyperthyroidism and ophthalmopathy. Study details: Peripheral blood was collected at initial diagnosis, before any treatment.

Amplified TCR beta CDR3 regions derived from RNA transcripts. Initially, a first-round RT-PCR of the TCR CDR3 employed the HTBI primer set. TCRdb recomputed calls from the multiplex PCR reads with MiXCR, one row per CDR3 protein. In the table there are fewer than 300,000 distinct CDR3 sequences, 12% to 15% of which are singletons. Hyperthyroidism was newly diagnosed in patients aged 18 to 65 (duration under 2 months). Patients were excluded because of uncontrolled infection, other autoimmune disease, pregnancy or lactation. Diagnoses were made from clinical symptoms, serum measures (thyroxine and TRAb), thyroid ultrasound and orbital computed tomography.

The specimen was blood. The TCR was taken from a woman aged 50 to 60 with Graves' hyperthyroidism that later progressed to Graves' ophthalmopathy. V and J are TRBV15 and TRBJ1-4; D not resolved. This CDR3 is CAPSRHREYTTNEKLFF. The CDR3 coding sequence is TGTGCCCCCAGCAGACATAGGGAGTATACAACTAATGAAAAACTGTTTTTT.